This T cell receptor beta chain was recorded in a study of T cell responses to AZD1222 COVID-19 vaccine. Study outcomes and limitations: The reported proportion of spike-specific TCRs targeting unmutated variant regions was nearly half. CD4 TCRs linked to vaccination spanned spike, dominating at 160-218 and 743-854.

Method: immunoSEQ multiplex PCR; TCRdb's copy keeps in-frame clones and lacks some. The repertoire consists of around 130,000 clones, with roughly 92% occurring once and the leading ten covering roughly 0.87%. This clone has at least ten counts. The antigen is unknown. The germline gives CDR1 LGHDT, CDR2 YNNKEL (reference sequence). Trimming left V 1 base short and J 4 bases short, with 7 bases between. The CDR3 runs 14 residues. Sequenced here: peripheral blood, sampled on day 0 of AZD1222 vaccination. This rearrangement joins TRBV3-1 (or the pseudogene TRBV3-2) to TRBJ2-2, with D uncertain. This clonotype was obtained from an adult in good health. As DNA, the CDR3 is TGTGCCAGCAGCCAAGTACGGTTCACCGGGGAGCTGTTTTTT. Translated, it gives CASSQVRFTGELFF.